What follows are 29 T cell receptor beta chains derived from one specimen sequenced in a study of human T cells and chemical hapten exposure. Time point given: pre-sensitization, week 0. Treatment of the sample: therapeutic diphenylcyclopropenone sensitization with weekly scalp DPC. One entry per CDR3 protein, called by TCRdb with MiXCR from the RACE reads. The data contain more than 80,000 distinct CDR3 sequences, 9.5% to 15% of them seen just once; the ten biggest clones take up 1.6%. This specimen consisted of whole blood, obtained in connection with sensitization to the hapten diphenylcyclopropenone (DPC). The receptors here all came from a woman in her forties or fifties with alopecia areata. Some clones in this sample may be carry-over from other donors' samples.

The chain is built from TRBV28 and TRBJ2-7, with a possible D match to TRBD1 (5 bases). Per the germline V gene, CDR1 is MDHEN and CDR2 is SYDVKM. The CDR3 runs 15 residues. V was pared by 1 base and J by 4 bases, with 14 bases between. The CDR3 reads CASSLLGQWGYEQYF. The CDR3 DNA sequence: TGTGCCAGCAGTTTATTGGGGCAGTGGGGATACGAGCAGTACTTC.

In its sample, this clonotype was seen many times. The CDR3 DNA follows: TGTGCCAGCAGCCCCCCGGGCTCCTATAATTCACCCCTCCACTTT. Its translation: CASSPPGSYNSPLHF. V gene TRBV14 combines with J gene TRBJ1-6; D gene ambiguous. The CDR3 runs 15 residues. From germline, CDR1 is SGHDN and CDR2 FVKESK. The ends were cut back, 4 bases at V and 0 bases at J, with 7 bases in the middle.

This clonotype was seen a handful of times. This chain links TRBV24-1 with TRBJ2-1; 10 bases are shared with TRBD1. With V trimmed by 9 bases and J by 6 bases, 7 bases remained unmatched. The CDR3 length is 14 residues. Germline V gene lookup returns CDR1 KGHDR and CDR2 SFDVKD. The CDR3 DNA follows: TGTGCCACCTCTTGGACAGGGGGGGCCAATGAGCAGTTCTTC. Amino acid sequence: CATSWTGGANEQFF.

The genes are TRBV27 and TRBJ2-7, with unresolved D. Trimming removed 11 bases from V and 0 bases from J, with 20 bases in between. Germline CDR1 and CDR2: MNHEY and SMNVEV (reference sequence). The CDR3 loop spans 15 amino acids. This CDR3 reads CALTAGRMVSYEQYF. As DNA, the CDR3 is TGTGCCTTGACGGCCGGACGGATGGTCTCCTACGAGCAGTACTTC.

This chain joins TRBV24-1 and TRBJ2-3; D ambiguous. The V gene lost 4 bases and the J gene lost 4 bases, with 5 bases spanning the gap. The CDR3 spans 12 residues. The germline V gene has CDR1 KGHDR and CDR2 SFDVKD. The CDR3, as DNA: TGTGCCACCAGTGAACGGGCAGATACGCAGTATTTT. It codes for CATSERADTQYF.

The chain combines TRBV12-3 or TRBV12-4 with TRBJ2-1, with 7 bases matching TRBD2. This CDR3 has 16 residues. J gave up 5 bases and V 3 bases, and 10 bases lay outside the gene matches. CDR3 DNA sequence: TGTGCCAGCAGTTTTCCAAACCAGCGGGGTCACAATGAGCAGTTCTTC. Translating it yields CASSFPNQRGHNEQFF.

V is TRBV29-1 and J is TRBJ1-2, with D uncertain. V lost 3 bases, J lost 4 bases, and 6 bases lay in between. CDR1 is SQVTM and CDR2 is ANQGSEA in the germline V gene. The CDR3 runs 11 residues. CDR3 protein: CSVEKSYGYTF. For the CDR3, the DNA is TGCAGCGTTGAGAAATCCTATGGCTACACCTTC.

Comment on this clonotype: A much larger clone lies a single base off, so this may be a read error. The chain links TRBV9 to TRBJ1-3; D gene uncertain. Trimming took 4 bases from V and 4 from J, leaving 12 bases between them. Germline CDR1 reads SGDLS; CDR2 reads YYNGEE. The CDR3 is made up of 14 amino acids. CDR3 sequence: CASSIEGSGNTIYF. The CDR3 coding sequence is TGTGCCAGCAGCATAGAAGGATCCGGAAACACCATATATTTT.

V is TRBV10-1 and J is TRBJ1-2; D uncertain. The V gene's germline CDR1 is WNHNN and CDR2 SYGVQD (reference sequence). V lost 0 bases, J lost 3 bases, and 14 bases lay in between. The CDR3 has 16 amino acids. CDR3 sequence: CASSESSIPAYYGYTF. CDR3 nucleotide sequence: TGCGCCAGCAGTGAGTCGAGTATCCCAGCTTACTATGGCTACACCTTC.

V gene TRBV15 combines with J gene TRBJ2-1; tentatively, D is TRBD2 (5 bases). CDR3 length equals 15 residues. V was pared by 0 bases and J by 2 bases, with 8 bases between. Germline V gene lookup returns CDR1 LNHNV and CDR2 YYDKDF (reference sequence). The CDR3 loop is CATSRDSSAYNEQFF. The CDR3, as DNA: TGTGCCACCAGCAGAGATAGTAGCGCCTACAATGAGCAGTTCTTC.

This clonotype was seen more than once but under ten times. As DNA, the CDR3 is TGCGCCAGCAGCCCGATCCCAGGCCGCAATCAGCCCCAGCATTTT. As protein: CASSPIPGRNQPQHF. The chain employs TRBV5-1 and TRBJ1-5; D gene unclear. The CDR3 sequence is 15 residues long. CDR1 and CDR2 from the germline V gene are SGHRS and YFSETQ. The V gene lost 4 bases and the J gene lost 2 bases, with 13 bases spanning the gap.

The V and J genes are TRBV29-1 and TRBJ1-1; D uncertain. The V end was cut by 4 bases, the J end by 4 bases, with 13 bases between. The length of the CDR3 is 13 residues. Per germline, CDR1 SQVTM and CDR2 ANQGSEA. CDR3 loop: CSVGPARGTEAFF. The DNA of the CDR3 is TGCAGCGTTGGCCCGGCTCGGGGCACTGAAGCTTTCTTT.

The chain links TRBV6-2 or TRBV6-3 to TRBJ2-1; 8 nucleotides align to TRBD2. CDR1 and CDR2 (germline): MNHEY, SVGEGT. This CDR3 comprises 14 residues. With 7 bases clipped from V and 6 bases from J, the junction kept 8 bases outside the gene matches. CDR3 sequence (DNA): TGTGCCAGCACGTGGTTAGCGGGGTCCAATGAGCAGTTCTTC. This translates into CASTWLAGSNEQFF.

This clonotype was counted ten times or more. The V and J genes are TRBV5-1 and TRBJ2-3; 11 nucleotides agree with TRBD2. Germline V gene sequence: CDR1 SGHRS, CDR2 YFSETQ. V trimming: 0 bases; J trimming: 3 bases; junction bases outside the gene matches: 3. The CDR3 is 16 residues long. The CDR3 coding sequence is TGCGCCAGCAGCTTGGAGGGGACTAGCGGAACAGATACGCAGTATTTT. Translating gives CASSLEGTSGTDTQYF.

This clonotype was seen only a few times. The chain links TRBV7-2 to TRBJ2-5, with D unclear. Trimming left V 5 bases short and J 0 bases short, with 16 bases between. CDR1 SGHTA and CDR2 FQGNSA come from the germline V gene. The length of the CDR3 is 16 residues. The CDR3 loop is CASSIMMTTDQETQYF. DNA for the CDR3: TGTGCCAGCAGCATAATGATGACGACCGACCAAGAGACCCAGTACTTC.

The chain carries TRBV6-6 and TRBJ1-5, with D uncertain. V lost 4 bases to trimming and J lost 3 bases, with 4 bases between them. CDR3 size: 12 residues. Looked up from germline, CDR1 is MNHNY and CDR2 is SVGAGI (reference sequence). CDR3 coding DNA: TGTGCCAGCAGTTCTTACAATCAGCCCCAGCATTTT. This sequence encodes CASSSYNQPQHF.

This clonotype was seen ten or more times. The CDR3 nucleotides are TGTGCCAGCAGCCCAGCAGGGCAGGCTCATACGCAGTATTTT. Its translation: CASSPAGQAHTQYF. V usage is TRBV9 and J usage is TRBJ2-3, with TRBD1 as a possible D gene (5 bases). Looked up from germline, CDR1 is SGDLS and CDR2 is YYNGEE. This CDR3 has 14 residues. Trimming removed 4 bases at V and 7 bases at J, with 16 bases between.

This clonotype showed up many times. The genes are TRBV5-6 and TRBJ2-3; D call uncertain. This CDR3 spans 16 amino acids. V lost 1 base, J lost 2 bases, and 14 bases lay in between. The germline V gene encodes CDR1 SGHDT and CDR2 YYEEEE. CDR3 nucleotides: TGTGCCAGCAGCTTGTTAATCATCGGAGTCACAGATACGCAGTATTTT. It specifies CASSLLIIGVTDTQYF.

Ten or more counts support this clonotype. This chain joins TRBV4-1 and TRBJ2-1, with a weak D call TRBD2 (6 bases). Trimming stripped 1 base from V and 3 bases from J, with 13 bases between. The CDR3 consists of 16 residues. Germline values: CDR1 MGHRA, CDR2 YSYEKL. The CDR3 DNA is TGCGCCAGCAGCCAAGTGGAGACTAGTCGCTACAATGAGCAGTTCTTC. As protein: CASSQVETSRYNEQFF.

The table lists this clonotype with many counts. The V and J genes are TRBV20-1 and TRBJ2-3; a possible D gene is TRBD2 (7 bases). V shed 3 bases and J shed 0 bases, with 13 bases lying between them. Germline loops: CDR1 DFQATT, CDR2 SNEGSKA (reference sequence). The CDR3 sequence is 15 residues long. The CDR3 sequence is CSASPAGASTDTQYF. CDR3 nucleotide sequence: TGCAGTGCTAGTCCCGCGGGGGCTAGCACAGATACGCAGTATTTT.

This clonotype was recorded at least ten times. CDR3 nucleotide sequence: TGCGCCAGCAGCCCTGCTAGCGGGGCTTACGAGCAGTACTTC. Translation: CASSPASGAYEQYF. The chain recombines TRBV5-1 with TRBJ2-7; 9 bases fit TRBD2. From germline, CDR1 is SGHRS and CDR2 YFSETQ. J gave up 4 bases and V 4 bases, and 6 bases lay outside the gene matches. The CDR3 consists of 14 residues.

Written as DNA, the CDR3 is TGTGCCAGCTCACCACGAGGCTACGAGCAGTACTTC. Its translation: CASSPRGYEQYF. The rearrangement uses TRBV18 and TRBJ2-7, with D unclear. The CDR3 runs 12 residues. V was trimmed by 1 base and J by 3 bases, leaving 4 bases between them. In germline, CDR1 is KGHSH, CDR2 LQKENI.

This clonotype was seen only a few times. The CDR3 reads CASSLDRELELSQFF. The CDR3, as DNA: TGTGCCAGCAGTTTGGACAGGGAACTTGAGTTAAGTCAGTTCTTC. The chain employs TRBV28 and TRBJ2-1, with 8 bases fitting TRBD1. Trimming at V came to 3 bases and at J to 13 bases, leaving 14 bases not matched to a gene. CDR1 and CDR2 (germline): MDHEN, SYDVKM. CDR3 length equals 15 residues. Supplemented by reference TRBV28 and TRBJ2-1, the full variable domain reads DVKVTQSSRYLVKRTGEKVFLECVQDMDHENMFWYRQDPGLGLRLIYFSYDVKMKEKGDIPEGYSVSREKKERFSLILESASTNQTSMYLCASSLDRELELSQFFGPGTRLTVL.

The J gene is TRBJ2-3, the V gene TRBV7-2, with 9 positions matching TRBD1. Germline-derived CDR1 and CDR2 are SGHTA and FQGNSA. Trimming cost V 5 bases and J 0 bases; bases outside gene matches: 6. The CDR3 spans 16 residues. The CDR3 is CASSPGQGRSTDTQYF. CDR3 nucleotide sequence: TGTGCCAGCAGCCCGGGACAGGGTCGGAGCACAGATACGCAGTATTTT.

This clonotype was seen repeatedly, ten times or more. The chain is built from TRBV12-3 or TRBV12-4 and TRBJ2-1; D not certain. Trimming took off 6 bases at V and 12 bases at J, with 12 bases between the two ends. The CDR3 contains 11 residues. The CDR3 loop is CASSQTRRQFF. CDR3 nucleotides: TGTGCCAGCAGCCAGACCCGGAGGCAGTTCTTC.

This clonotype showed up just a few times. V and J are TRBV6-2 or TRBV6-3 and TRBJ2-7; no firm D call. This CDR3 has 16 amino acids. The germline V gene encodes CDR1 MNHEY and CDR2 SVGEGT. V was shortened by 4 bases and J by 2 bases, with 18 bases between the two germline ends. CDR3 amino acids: CASSSNRWTPPYEQYF. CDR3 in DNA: TGTGCCAGCAGTTCCAACCGGTGGACCCCCCCCTACGAGCAGTACTTC.

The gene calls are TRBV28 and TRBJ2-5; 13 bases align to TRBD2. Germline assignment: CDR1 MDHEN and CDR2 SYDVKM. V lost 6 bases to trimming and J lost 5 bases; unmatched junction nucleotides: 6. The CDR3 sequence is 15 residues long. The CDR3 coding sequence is TGTGCCAGCAGCCCCGGACTAGCGGGAGTGGAGACCCAGTACTTC. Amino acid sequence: CASSPGLAGVETQYF.

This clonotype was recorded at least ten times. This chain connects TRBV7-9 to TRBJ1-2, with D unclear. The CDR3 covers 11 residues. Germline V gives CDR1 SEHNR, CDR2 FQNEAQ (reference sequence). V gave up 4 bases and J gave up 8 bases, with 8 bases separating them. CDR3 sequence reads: CASSSDPGYTF. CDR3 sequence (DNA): TGTGCCAGCAGCTCAGACCCGGGCTACACCTTC.

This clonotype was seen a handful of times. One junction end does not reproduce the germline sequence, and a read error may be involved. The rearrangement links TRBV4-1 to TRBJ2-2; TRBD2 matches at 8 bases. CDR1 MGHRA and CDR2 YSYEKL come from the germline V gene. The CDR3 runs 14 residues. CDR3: CASNQARGAGELFF. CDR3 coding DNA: TGCGCCAGCAACCAAGCGCGGGGGGCCGGGGAGCTGTTTTTT.